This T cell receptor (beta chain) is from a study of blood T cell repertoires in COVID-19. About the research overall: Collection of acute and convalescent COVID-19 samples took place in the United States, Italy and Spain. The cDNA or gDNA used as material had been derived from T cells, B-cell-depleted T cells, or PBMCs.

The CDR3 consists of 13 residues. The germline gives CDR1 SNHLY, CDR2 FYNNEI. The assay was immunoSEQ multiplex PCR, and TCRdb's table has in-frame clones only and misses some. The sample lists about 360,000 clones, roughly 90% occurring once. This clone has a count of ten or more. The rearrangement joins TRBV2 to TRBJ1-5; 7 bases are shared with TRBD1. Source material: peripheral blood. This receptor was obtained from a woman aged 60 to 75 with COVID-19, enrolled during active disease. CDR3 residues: CGTGQSSNQPQHF. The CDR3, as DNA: TGTGGAACGGGACAGTCTAGCAATCAGCCCCAGCATTTT.